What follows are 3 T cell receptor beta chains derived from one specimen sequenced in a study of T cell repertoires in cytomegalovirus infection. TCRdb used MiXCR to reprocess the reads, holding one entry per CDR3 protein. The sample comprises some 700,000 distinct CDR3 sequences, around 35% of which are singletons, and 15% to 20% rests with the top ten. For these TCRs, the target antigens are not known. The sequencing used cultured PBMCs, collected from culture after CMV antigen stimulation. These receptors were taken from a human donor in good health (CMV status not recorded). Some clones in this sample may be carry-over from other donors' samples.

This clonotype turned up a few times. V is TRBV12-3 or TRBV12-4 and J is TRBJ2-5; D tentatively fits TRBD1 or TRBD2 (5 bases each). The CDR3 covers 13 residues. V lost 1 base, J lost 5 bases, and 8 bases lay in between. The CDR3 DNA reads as TGTGCCAGCAGTTTAGAGGGGAGTGAGACCCAGTACTTC. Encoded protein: CASSLEGSETQYF.

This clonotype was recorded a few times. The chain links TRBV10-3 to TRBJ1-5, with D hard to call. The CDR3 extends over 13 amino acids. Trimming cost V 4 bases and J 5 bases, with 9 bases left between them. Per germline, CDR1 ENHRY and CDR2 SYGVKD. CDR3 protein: CAISGAYDQPQHF. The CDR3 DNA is TGTGCCATCAGTGGCGCATATGATCAGCCCCAGCATTTT.

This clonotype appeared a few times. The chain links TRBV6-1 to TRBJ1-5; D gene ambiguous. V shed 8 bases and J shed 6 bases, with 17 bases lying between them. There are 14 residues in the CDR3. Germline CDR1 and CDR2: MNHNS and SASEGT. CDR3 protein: CASLIYGGGQPQHF. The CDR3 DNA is TGTGCCAGCCTTATATATGGAGGAGGTCAGCCCCAGCATTTT.